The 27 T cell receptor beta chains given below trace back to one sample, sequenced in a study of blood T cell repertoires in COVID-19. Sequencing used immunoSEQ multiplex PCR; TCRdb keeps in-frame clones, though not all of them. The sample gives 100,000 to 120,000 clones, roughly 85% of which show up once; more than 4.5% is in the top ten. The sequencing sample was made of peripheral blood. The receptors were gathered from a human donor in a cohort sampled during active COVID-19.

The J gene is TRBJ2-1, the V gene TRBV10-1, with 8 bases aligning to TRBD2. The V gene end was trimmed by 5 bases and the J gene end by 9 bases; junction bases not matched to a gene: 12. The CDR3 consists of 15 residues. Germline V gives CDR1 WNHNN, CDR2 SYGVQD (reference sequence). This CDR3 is CASSWSRTSLGEQFF. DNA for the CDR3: TGCGCCAGCAGTTGGTCCCGGACTAGCCTGGGTGAGCAGTTCTTC.

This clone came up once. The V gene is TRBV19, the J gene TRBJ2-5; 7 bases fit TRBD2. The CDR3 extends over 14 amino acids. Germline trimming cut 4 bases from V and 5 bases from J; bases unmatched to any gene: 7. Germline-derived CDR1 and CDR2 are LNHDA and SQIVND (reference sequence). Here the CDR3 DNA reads TGTGCCAGTAGTAGTGGGAGGGCCGGGGAGACCCAGTACTTC. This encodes CASSSGRAGETQYF.

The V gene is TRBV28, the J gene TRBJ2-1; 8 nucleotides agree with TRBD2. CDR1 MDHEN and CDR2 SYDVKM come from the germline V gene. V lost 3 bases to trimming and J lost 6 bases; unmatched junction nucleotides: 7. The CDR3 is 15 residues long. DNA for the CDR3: TGTGCCAGCAGTTTCTTCGGACTAGCTGGCAATGAGCAGTTCTTC. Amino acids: CASSFFGLAGNEQFF. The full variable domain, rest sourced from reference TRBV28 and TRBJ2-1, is DVKVTQSSRYLVKRTGEKVFLECVQDMDHENMFWYRQDPGLGLRLIYFSYDVKMKEKGDIPEGYSVSREKKERFSLILESASTNQTSMYLCASSFFGLAGNEQFFGPGTRLTVL.

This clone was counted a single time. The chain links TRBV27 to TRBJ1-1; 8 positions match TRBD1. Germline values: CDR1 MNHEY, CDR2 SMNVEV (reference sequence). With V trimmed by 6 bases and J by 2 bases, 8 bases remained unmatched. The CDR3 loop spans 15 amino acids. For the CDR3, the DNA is TGTGCCAGCAGCTCCGCCGGGACAGGAAACACTGAAGCTTTCTTT. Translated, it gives CASSSAGTGNTEAFF.

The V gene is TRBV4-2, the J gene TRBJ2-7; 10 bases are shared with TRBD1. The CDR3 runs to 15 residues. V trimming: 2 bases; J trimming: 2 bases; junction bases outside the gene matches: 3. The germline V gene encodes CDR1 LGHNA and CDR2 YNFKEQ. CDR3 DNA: TGTGCCAGCAGCCAAACCGGGACAGGGGCCTACGAGCAGTACTTC. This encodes CASSQTGTGAYEQYF.

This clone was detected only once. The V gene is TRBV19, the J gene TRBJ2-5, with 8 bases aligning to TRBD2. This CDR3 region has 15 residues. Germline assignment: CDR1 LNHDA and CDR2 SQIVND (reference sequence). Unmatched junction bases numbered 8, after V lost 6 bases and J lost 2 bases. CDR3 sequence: CASRDSGTTQETQYF. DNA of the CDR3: TGTGCCAGTAGAGATAGCGGGACGACGCAAGAGACCCAGTACTTC.

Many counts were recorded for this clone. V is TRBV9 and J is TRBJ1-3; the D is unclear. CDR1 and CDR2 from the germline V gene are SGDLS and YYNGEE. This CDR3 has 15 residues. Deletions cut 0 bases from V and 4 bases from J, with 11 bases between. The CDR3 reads CASSVVPSRGNTIYF. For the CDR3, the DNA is TGTGCCAGCAGCGTAGTTCCGAGCCGCGGAAACACCATATATTTT.

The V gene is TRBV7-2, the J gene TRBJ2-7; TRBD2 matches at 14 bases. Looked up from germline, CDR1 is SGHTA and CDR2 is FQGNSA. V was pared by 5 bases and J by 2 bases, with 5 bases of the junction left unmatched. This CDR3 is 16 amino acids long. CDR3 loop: CASSRRGLAGAYEQYF. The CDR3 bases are TGTGCCAGCAGCCGGAGGGGACTAGCGGGAGCCTACGAGCAGTACTTC. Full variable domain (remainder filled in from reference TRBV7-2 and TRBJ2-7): GAGVSQSPSNKVTEKGKDVELRCDPISGHTALYWYRQSLGQGLEFLIYFQGNSAPDKSGLPSDRFSAERTGGSVSTLTIQRTQQEDSAVYLCASSRRGLAGAYEQYFGPGTRLTVT.

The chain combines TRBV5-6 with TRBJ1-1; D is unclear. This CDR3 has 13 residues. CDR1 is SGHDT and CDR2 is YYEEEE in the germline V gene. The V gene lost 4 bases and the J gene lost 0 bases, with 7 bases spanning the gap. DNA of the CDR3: TGTGCCAGCAGCAGAGAAGTGAACACTGAAGCTTTCTTT. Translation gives CASSREVNTEAFF.

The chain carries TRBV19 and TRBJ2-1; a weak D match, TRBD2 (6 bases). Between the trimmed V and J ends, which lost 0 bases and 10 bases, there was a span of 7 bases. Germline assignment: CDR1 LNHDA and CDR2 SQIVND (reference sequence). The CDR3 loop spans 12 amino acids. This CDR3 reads CASSIDRGEQFF. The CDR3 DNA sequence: TGTGCCAGTAGTATAGACCGGGGGGAGCAGTTCTTC.

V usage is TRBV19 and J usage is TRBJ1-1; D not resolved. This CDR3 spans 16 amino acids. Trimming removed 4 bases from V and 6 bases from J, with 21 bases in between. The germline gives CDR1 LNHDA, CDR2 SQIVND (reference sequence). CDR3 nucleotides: TGTGCCAGTAGTAGAGGTTTAAGCAACCCCCAGCCTGAAGCTTTCTTT. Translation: CASSRGLSNPQPEAFF. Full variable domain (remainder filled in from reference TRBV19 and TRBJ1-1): DGGITQSPKYLFRKEGQNVTLSCEQNLNHDAMYWYRQDPGQGLRLIYYSQIVNDFQKGDIAEGYSVSREKKESFPLTVTSAQKNPTAFYLCASSRGLSNPQPEAFFGQGTRLTVV.

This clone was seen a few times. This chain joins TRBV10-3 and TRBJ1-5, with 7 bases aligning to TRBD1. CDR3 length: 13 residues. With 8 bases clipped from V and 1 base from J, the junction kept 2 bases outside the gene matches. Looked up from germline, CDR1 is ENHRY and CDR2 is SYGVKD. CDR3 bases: TGTGCCATCGGGACAGACAGCAATCAGCCCCAGCATTTT. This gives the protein CAIGTDSNQPQHF.

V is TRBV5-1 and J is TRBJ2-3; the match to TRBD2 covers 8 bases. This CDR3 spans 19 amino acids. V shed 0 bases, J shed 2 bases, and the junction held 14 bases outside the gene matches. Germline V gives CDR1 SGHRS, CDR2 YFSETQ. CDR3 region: CASSLGWREAPGTTDTQYF. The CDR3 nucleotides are TGCGCCAGCAGCTTGGGCTGGCGGGAGGCCCCCGGCACCACAGATACGCAGTATTTT.

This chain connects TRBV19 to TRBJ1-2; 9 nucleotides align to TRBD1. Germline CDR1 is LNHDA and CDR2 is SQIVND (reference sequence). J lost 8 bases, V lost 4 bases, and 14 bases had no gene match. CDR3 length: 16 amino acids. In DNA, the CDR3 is TGTGCCAGTAGTACTATGTCCAAGACAGGGGGAAGAGGCTACACCTTC. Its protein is CASSTMSKTGGRGYTF. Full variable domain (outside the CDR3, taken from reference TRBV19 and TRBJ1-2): DGGITQSPKYLFRKEGQNVTLSCEQNLNHDAMYWYRQDPGQGLRLIYYSQIVNDFQKGDIAEGYSVSREKKESFPLTVTSAQKNPTAFYLCASSTMSKTGGRGYTFGSGTRLTVV.

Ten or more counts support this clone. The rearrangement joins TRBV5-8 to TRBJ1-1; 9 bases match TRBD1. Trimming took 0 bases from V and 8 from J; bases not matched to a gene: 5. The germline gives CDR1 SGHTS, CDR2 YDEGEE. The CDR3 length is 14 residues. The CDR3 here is CASSLEQGAREAFF. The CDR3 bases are TGTGCCAGCAGCTTGGAACAGGGGGCCAGGGAAGCTTTCTTT.

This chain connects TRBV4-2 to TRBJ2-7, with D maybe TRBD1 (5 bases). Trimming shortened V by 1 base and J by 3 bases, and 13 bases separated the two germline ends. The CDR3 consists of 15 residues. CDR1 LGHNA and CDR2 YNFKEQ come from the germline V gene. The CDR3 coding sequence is TGTGCCAGCAGCCAAGTAAGGGGTGACCTCTACGAGCAGTACTTC. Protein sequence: CASSQVRGDLYEQYF.

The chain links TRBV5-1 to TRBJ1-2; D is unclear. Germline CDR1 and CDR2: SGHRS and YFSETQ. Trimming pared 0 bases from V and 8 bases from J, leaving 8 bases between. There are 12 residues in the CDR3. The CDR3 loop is CASSLDGEGYTF. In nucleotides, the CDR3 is TGCGCCAGCAGCTTGGACGGAGAGGGCTACACCTTC.

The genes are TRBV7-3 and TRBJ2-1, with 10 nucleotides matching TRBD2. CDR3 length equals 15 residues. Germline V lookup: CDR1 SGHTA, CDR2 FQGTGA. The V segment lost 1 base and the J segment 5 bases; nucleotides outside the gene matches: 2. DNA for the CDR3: TGTGCCAGCAGCTTAAAAGCGGGAGGGAACAATGAGCAGTTCTTC. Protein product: CASSLKAGGNNEQFF.

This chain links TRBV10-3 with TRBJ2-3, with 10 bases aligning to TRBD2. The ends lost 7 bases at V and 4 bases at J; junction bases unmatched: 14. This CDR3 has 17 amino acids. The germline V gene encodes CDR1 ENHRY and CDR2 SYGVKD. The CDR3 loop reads CAITGAVAGGPADTQYF. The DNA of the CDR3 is TGTGCCATCACGGGGGCCGTAGCGGGGGGCCCCGCAGATACGCAGTATTTT.

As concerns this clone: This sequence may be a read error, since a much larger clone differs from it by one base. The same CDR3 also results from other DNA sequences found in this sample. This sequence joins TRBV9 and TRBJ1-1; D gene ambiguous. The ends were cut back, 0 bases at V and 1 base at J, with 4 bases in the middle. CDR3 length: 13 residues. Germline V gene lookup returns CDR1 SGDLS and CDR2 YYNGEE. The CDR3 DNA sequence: TGTGCCAGCAGCGTAGACAGGAACACTGAAGCTTTCTTT. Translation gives CASSVDRNTEAFF. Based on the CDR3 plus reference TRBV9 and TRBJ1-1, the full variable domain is DSGVTQTPKHLITATGQRVTLRCSPRSGDLSVYWYQQSLDQGLQFLIQYYNGEERAKGNILERFSAQQFPDLHSELNLSSLELGDSALYFCASSVDRNTEAFFGQGTRLTVV.

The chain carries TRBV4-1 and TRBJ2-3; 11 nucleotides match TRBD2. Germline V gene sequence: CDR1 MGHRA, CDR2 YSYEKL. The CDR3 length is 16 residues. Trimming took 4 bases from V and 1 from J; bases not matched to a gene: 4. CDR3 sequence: CASSRKGLAGTDTQYF. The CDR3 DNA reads TGCGCCAGCAGCCGAAAGGGACTAGCGGGCACAGATACGCAGTATTTT.

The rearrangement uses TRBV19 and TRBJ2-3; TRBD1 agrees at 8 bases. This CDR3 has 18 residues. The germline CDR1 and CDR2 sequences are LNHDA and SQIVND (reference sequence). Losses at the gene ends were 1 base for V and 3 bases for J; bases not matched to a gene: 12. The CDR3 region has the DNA TGTGCCAGTAGTATAGCCCACCGGACAGGGACTCTAACAGATACGCAGTATTTT. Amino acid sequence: CASSIAHRTGTLTDTQYF.

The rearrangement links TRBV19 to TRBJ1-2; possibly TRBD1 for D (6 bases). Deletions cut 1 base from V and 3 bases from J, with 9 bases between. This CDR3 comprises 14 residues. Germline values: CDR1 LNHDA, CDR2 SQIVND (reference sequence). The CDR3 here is CASSIGDTYYGYTF. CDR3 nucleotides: TGTGCCAGTAGTATAGGGGACACTTACTATGGCTACACCTTC.

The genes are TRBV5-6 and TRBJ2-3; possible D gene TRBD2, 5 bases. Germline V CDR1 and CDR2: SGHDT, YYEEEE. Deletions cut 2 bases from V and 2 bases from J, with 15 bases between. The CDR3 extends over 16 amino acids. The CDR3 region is CASSFLLPGSTDTQYF. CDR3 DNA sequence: TGTGCCAGCAGCTTTTTGCTCCCGGGATCCACAGATACGCAGTATTTT.

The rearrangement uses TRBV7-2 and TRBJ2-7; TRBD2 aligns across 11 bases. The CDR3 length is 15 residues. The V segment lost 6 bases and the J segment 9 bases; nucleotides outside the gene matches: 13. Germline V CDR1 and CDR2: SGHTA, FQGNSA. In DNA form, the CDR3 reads TGTGCCAGCAGACCCGGACTAGCGGGCGCTGTGGGGCAGTACTTC. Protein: CASRPGLAGAVGQYF. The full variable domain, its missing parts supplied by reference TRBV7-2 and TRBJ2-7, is GAGVSQSPSNKVTEKGKDVELRCDPISGHTALYWYRQSLGQGLEFLIYFQGNSAPDKSGLPSDRFSAERTGGSVSTLTIQRTQQEDSAVYLCASRPGLAGAVGQYFGPGTRLTVT.

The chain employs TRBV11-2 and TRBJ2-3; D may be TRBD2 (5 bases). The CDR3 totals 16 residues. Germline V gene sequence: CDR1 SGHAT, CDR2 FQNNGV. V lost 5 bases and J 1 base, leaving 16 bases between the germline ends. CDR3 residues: CASSASKVGRTDTQYF. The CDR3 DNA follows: TGTGCCAGCAGCGCTAGCAAGGTGGGCCGCACAGATACGCAGTATTTT.

For the CDR3, the DNA is TGTGCCAGTACCCGCGGGAACTCCTACGAGCAGTACTTC. Encoded protein: CASTRGNSYEQYF. The J gene is TRBJ2-7, the V gene TRBV19; the D gene is possibly TRBD2 (6 bases). Trimming took off 7 bases at V and 0 bases at J, with 10 bases between the two ends. This CDR3 has 13 residues. Germline CDR1 and CDR2: LNHDA and SQIVND (reference sequence).